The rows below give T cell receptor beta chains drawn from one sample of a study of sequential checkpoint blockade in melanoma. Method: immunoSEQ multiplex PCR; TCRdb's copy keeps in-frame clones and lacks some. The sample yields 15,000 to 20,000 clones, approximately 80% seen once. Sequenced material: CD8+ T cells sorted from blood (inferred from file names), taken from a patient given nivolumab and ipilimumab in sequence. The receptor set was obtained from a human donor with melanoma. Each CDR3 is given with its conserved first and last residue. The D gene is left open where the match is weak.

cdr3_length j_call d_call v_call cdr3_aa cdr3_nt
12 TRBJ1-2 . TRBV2 CASRGDLYGYTF TGTGCCAGCAGAGGGGATCTCTATGGCTACACCTTC
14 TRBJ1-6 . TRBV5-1 CASSFRGEDSPLHF TGCGCCAGCAGCTTCCGGGGAGAAGATTCACCCCTCCACTTT
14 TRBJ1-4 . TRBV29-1 CSVDELSTNEKLFF TGCAGCGTTGATGAGCTCTCAACTAATGAAAAACTGTTTTTT
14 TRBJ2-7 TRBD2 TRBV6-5 CASTLTSGSSEQYF TGTGCCAGCACCCTGACTAGCGGGAGTTCCGAGCAGTACTTC
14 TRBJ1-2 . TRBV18 CASSPPYPLRGYTF TGTGCCAGCTCACCACCGTACCCCCTCAGGGGCTACACCTTC
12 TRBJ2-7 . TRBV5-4 CASSLDTYEQYF TGTGCCAGCAGCTTGGACACCTACGAGCAGTACTTC
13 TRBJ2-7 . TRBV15 CATSSGRSYEQYF TGTGCCACCAGCAGTGGGAGAAGCTACGAGCAGTACTTC
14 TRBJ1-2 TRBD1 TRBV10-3 CAISDGQGARGYTF TGTGCCATCAGTGACGGACAGGGGGCACGGGGCTACACCTTC
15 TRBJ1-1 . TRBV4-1 CASSQGLDGSTEAFF TGCGCCAGCAGCCAGGGACTCGACGGGAGCACTGAAGCTTTCTTT
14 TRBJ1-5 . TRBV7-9 CASSQEGGNQPQHF TGTGCCAGCAGCCAAGAGGGGGGCAATCAGCCCCAGCATTTT
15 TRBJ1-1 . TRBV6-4 CASSDTSAENTEAFF TGTGCCAGCAGTGACACTTCGGCGGAGAACACTGAAGCTTTCTTT